What follows are 31 T cell receptor beta chains derived from one specimen sequenced in a study of blood T cell repertoires in COVID-19. Sequencing used immunoSEQ multiplex PCR; TCRdb keeps in-frame clones, though not all of them. There are approximately 24,000 clones in the sample; around 90% occur only once, and around 28% lies in the top ten. Specimen: peripheral blood. Receptor source: a woman in her seventies with active COVID-19.

The chain couples TRBV19 to TRBJ1-1; TRBD1 aligns across 8 bases. The CDR3 is 13 residues long. J lost 5 bases, V lost 3 bases, and 2 bases had no gene match. In germline, CDR1 is LNHDA, CDR2 SQIVND (reference sequence). CDR3 residues: CASSIDRGTEAFF. The DNA for the CDR3 is TGTGCCAGTAGTATCGACAGGGGAACTGAAGCTTTCTTT.

The rearrangement uses TRBV16 and TRBJ2-5, with a weak D call TRBD1 (6 bases). V shed 4 bases and J shed 1 base, with 13 bases lying between them. The CDR3 runs 15 residues. Germline CDR1 reads KGHSY; CDR2 reads FQNENV. This CDR3 is CASSLRIGGQETQYF. CDR3 DNA: TGTGCCAGCAGCCTTCGAATAGGGGGCCAAGAGACCCAGTACTTC. The entire variable domain, with the rest obtained from reference TRBV16 and TRBJ2-5, is as follows: GEEVAQTPKHLVRGEGQKAKLYCAPIKGHSYVFWYQQVLKNEFKFLISFQNENVFDETGMPKERFSAKCLPNSPCSLEIQATKLEDSAVYFCASSLRIGGQETQYFGPGTRLLVL.

The V gene is TRBV10-3, the J gene TRBJ2-5; 11 nucleotides align to TRBD1. The CDR3 is 16 residues long. Unmatched junction bases numbered 7, after V lost 5 bases and J lost 2 bases. Germline assignment: CDR1 ENHRY and CDR2 SYGVKD. CDR3 DNA sequence: TGTGCCATCAGTAGGGGACAGGGGGGAGGTCAAGAGACCCAGTACTTC. Amino acid sequence: CAISRGQGGGQETQYF.

The chain carries TRBV2 and TRBJ2-1, with 7 positions matching TRBD2. Per germline, CDR1 SNHLY and CDR2 FYNNEI. This CDR3 region has 14 residues. The junction had 6 bases not matched to a gene; V was cut back by 4 bases and J by 6 bases. The CDR3 reads CASSAQGGSNEQFF. The DNA for the CDR3 is TGTGCCAGCAGTGCTCAGGGAGGGAGCAATGAGCAGTTCTTC. Full variable domain (missing parts from reference TRBV2 and TRBJ2-1): EPEVTQTPSHQVTQMGQEVILRCVPISNHLYFYWYRQILGQKVEFLVSFYNNEISEKSEIFDDQFSVERPDGSNFTLKIRSTKLEDSAMYFCASSAQGGSNEQFFGPGTRLTVL.

The V and J genes are TRBV11-3 and TRBJ2-5; 8 nucleotides agree with TRBD2. V gave up 5 bases and J gave up 4 bases; unmatched junction bases: 6. CDR3 length equals 14 residues. Germline CDR1 and CDR2: SGHNT and YENEEA. In DNA form, the CDR3 reads TGTGCCAGCAGCCCTACGCGGGGGGCAGAGACCCAGTACTTC. It is translated as CASSPTRGAETQYF.

The rearrangement joins TRBV6-5 to TRBJ1-2, with D perhaps matching TRBD1 (6 bases). The V gene's germline CDR1 is MNHEY and CDR2 SVGAGI. This CDR3 region has 11 residues. V lost 10 bases and J lost 6, with 12 bases in between. The CDR3 region has the DNA TGTGCCACCCGAAAGGGGGATGGCTACACCTTC. Residues: CATRKGDGYTF.

V usage is TRBV7-9 and J usage is TRBJ1-1; D is ambiguous. Trimming stripped 5 bases from V and 7 bases from J, with 14 bases between. This CDR3 comprises 13 residues. Germline loops: CDR1 SEHNR, CDR2 FQNEAQ (reference sequence). Written as DNA, the CDR3 is TGTGCCAGCAGCCCGTCTAAAAACCTTGAAGCTTTCTTT. Protein sequence: CASSPSKNLEAFF.

This rearrangement joins TRBV7-8 to TRBJ1-3; the D is unclear. This CDR3 is built from 13 residues. Trimming took 2 bases from V and 6 from J, leaving 8 bases between them. Germline V gene lookup returns CDR1 SGHVS and CDR2 FQNEAQ. The CDR3 sequence is CASSLLEENTIYF. DNA for the CDR3: TGTGCCAGCAGCTTACTCGAGGAAAACACCATATATTTT.

V usage is TRBV19 and J usage is TRBJ2-2; tentatively, D is TRBD2 (7 bases). The CDR3 sequence is 14 residues long. Germline CDR1 and CDR2: LNHDA and SQIVND (reference sequence). The V gene lost 7 bases and the J gene lost 3 bases, with 12 bases spanning the gap. CDR3 bases: TGTGCCAGTAACGAGGGGGGGTACACCGGGGAGCTGTTTTTT. Its translation is CASNEGGYTGELFF.

This chain connects TRBV7-9 to TRBJ1-4, with D tentatively TRBD1 (6 bases). This CDR3 comprises 14 residues. CDR1 and CDR2 from the germline V gene are SEHNR and FQNEAQ (reference sequence). V was pared by 4 bases and J by 7 bases, with 13 bases between. The CDR3 reads CASSSQGFTEKLFF. CDR3 bases: TGTGCCAGCAGCTCACAGGGATTTACTGAAAAACTGTTTTTT.

J is TRBJ2-2 and V is TRBV7-9, with TRBD2 matching over 8 bases. The length of the CDR3 is 16 residues. Trimming took 4 bases from V and 5 from J; bases not matched to a gene: 9. CDR1 and CDR2 (germline): SEHNR, FQNEAQ (reference sequence). CDR3 protein: CASSSDGGAVTGELFF. The DNA for the CDR3 is TGTGCCAGCAGCTCAGACGGGGGGGCCGTGACCGGGGAGCTGTTTTTT.

This chain links TRBV7-8 with TRBJ2-1; 8 nucleotides agree with TRBD2. Per germline, CDR1 SGHVS and CDR2 FQNEAQ. V trimming: 0 bases; J trimming: 6 bases; junction bases outside the gene matches: 1. The CDR3 has 14 residues. CDR3 DNA sequence: TGTGCCAGCAGCTTAGCCGGGGGGGCCAATGAGCAGTTCTTC. Amino acid sequence: CASSLAGGANEQFF.

Here the CDR3 DNA reads TGTGCCAGCAGTGAACTGACAGGGGGTAATGGCTACACCTTC. Its translation is CASSELTGGNGYTF. This rearrangement joins TRBV2 to TRBJ1-2, with 9 positions matching TRBD1. Trimming at V came to 2 bases and at J to 6 bases, leaving 4 bases not matched to a gene. There are 14 residues in the CDR3. The germline CDR1 and CDR2 sequences are SNHLY and FYNNEI.

This clone was counted once. The chain is built from TRBV5-6 and TRBJ2-7; 9 bases align to TRBD1. The germline V gene encodes CDR1 SGHDT and CDR2 YYEEEE. The CDR3 loop spans 14 amino acids. The junction had 6 bases not matched to a gene; V was cut back by 3 bases and J by 5 bases. The CDR3: CASSSRTGVHEQYF. The CDR3 DNA follows: TGTGCCAGCAGCTCAAGGACAGGGGTCCACGAGCAGTACTTC.

This chain uses TRBV10-3 with TRBJ1-3; weak D call: TRBD1 (6 bases). Per germline, CDR1 ENHRY and CDR2 SYGVKD. V was cut by 3 bases and J by 2 bases, with 11 bases left in between. The CDR3 is 15 amino acids. The CDR3 DNA reads TGTGCCATCAGTGATCGGCAGGGGACTGGAAACACCATATATTTT. Its translation: CAISDRQGTGNTIYF.

This chain connects TRBV5-1 to TRBJ2-5; 11 nucleotides match TRBD2. V lost 4 bases, J lost 3 bases, and 8 bases stayed unmatched. The germline V gene encodes CDR1 SGHRS and CDR2 YFSETQ. The CDR3 spans 16 residues. The CDR3 bases are TGCGCCAGCAGCCACCCGGGGACTAGCGGTAAAGAGACCCAGTACTTC. It codes for CASSHPGTSGKETQYF.

The V call is TRBV5-1, the J call TRBJ2-7; 11 positions match TRBD1. This CDR3 has 15 amino acids. Germline loops: CDR1 SGHRS, CDR2 YFSETQ. V was pared by 4 bases and J by 4 bases, with 7 bases of the junction left unmatched. CDR3 protein: CASSDGTGGGYEQYF. CDR3 nucleotides: TGCGCCAGCAGCGACGGGACAGGGGGAGGTTACGAGCAGTACTTC.

This CDR3 is CASSPGTPGYTF. The CDR3 region has the DNA TGTGCCAGCAGTCCAGGGACTCCTGGCTACACCTTC. The chain couples TRBV6-6 to TRBJ1-2; tentatively, D is TRBD1 (5 bases). This CDR3 comprises 12 residues. V gave up 5 bases and J gave up 7 bases, with 11 bases separating them. Germline V gene lookup returns CDR1 MNHNY and CDR2 SVGAGI (reference sequence).

J is TRBJ1-2 and V is TRBV7-2; D possibly corresponds to TRBD1 (6 bases). The germline V gene has CDR1 SGHTA and CDR2 FQGNSA. The CDR3 is made up of 14 amino acids. Trimming removed 1 base from V and 4 bases from J, with 10 bases in between. Here the CDR3 reads CASSLEQGIYGYTF. CDR3 nucleotides: TGTGCCAGCAGCTTAGAACAGGGTATCTATGGCTACACCTTC.

This chain connects TRBV4-2 to TRBJ2-5; 8 bases align to TRBD2. V shed 5 bases and J 5 bases; nucleotides not matched to a gene: 7. In germline, CDR1 is LGHNA, CDR2 YNFKEQ. The CDR3 has 14 amino acids. CDR3 bases: TGTGCCAGCAGCACGGGGGGGGCCGGGGAGACCCAGTACTTC. Amino acid sequence: CASSTGGAGETQYF.

This chain joins TRBV2 and TRBJ2-5, with 8 bases fitting TRBD1. The V and J ends lost 5 bases and 5 bases, in that order; junction bases with no gene match: 7. This CDR3 is 14 amino acids long. Germline V lookup: CDR1 SNHLY, CDR2 FYNNEI. CDR3 region: CASSRQGLRETQYF. In DNA, the CDR3 is TGTGCCAGCAGTAGACAGGGGTTAAGGGAGACCCAGTACTTC.

The chain uses TRBV4-1 and TRBJ1-6; D remains ambiguous. The CDR3 is 16 amino acids. Germline CDR1 reads MGHRA; CDR2 reads YSYEKL. V lost 0 bases and J lost 10, with 16 bases in between. The CDR3 coding sequence is TGCGCCAGCAGCCAAGATGGTGGGTCCCCTAGGTCACCCCTCCACTTT. Translation: CASSQDGGSPRSPLHF.

The V call is TRBV24-1, the J call TRBJ2-3; TRBD1 matches 9 bases. V was clipped by 3 bases and J by 5 bases; unmatched bases: 11. The CDR3 consists of 17 residues. CDR1 and CDR2 (germline): KGHDR, SFDVKD. The CDR3, as DNA: TGTGCCACCAGTGATGGGTACGGGACAGGGAGAGAAGATACGCAGTATTTT. This sequence encodes CATSDGYGTGREDTQYF.

The chain combines TRBV6-4 with TRBJ2-3, with no clear D. Trimming cost V 0 bases and J 4 bases, with 14 bases left between them. The CDR3 length is 16 residues. Germline CDR1 is MRHNA and CDR2 is SNTAGT. The CDR3 DNA reads TGTGCCAGCAGTGACTCGATGCTAGAGTTCGCAGATACGCAGTATTTT. Translating gives CASSDSMLEFADTQYF.

The rearrangement links TRBV3-1 (or the pseudogene TRBV3-2) to TRBJ2-4, with TRBD2 as a possible D gene (5 bases). The ends were cut back, 1 base at V and 6 bases at J, with 16 bases in the middle. CDR3 length equals 16 residues. Per the germline V gene, CDR1 is LGHDT and CDR2 is YNNKEL (reference sequence). CDR3 coding DNA: TGTGCCAGCAGCCAAGGGCCGAGGGTCGGAGCAAACATTCAGTACTTC. The encoded protein is CASSQGPRVGANIQYF.

This clone was seen just once. CDR3: CASRTPRGGGYNEQFF. CDR3 nucleotide sequence: TGTGCCAGCAGGACCCCACGAGGGGGGGGTTACAATGAGCAGTTCTTC. The chain couples TRBV27 to TRBJ2-1; TRBD2 is a possible D gene (7 bases). This CDR3 comprises 16 residues. V dropped 6 bases and J dropped 4 bases, with 19 bases sitting between them. Germline CDR1 is MNHEY and CDR2 is SMNVEV (reference sequence).

The chain employs TRBV6-1 and TRBJ2-3, with 9 nucleotides matching TRBD2. The ends lost 1 base at V and 2 bases at J; junction bases unmatched: 19. Germline lookup yields CDR1 MNHNS and CDR2 SASEGT. The CDR3 totals 21 residues. This CDR3 is CASSEEEHGVFSGGFTDTQYF. CDR3 nucleotides: TGTGCCAGCAGTGAAGAAGAACACGGGGTATTTAGCGGGGGATTCACAGATACGCAGTATTTT.

The CDR3 protein is CASSYPLDRGFDTQYF. Here the CDR3 DNA reads TGTGCCAGCAGCTACCCCCTGGACAGGGGGTTTGATACGCAGTATTTT. J is TRBJ2-3 and V is TRBV7-9; 10 nucleotides line up with TRBD1. CDR3 size: 16 residues. Per germline, CDR1 SEHNR and CDR2 FQNEAQ (reference sequence). V was clipped by 4 bases and J by 6 bases; unmatched bases: 10.

A single count supports this clone. This sequence joins TRBV4-1 and TRBJ1-2, with D perhaps TRBD1 (6 bases). The CDR3 is 15 amino acids. In germline, CDR1 is MGHRA, CDR2 YSYEKL. Trimming took 1 base from V and 8 from J, leaving 17 bases between them. This CDR3 reads CASSQALGTSGGYTF. The CDR3 DNA follows: TGCGCCAGCAGCCAAGCCCTGGGGACATCGGGAGGCTACACCTTC.

V gene TRBV6-5 combines with J gene TRBJ2-7; 8 nucleotides align to TRBD1. This CDR3 is 14 amino acids long. Germline CDR1 and CDR2: MNHEY and SVGAGI. V shed 0 bases and J 6 bases; nucleotides not matched to a gene: 4. DNA for the CDR3: TGTGCCAGCAGTTACTCCGCCAGGGGGCCCGAGCAGTACTTC. This gives the protein CASSYSARGPEQYF.

The chain is built from TRBV18 and TRBJ2-7, with 8 bases fitting TRBD2. The V and J ends lost 5 bases and 2 bases, in that order; junction bases with no gene match: 5. CDR1 is KGHSH and CDR2 is LQKENI in the germline V gene. The CDR3 length is 14 residues. The CDR3 here is CASSSAGGPYEQYF. In DNA form, the CDR3 reads TGTGCCAGCTCATCTGCGGGGGGACCCTACGAGCAGTACTTC.